Below, 3 T cell receptor beta chains from the same sample are listed, as sequenced in a study of breast tumors, draining lymph nodes, adjacent tissues. In TCRdb, the multiplex PCR reads were re-called with MiXCR into one record per CDR3 protein. The top ten clones hold about 3.5% of a sample with some 120,000 distinct CDR3 sequences, 20% of them seen once. Breast cancer patients provided tissue from their axillary draining lymph nodes. The sequenced sample was axillary lymph node tissue. The receptor source for this set is a female donor with breast cancer. Some clones in this sample may be carry-over from other donors' samples.

This clonotype has just a few counts. This may be a read error, as it is one base from a much larger clone. The chain uses TRBV29-1 and TRBJ2-1; 8 bases match TRBD2. CDR1 and CDR2 from the germline V gene are SQVTM and ANQGSEA. CDR3 size: 15 residues. CDR3 in amino acids: CGVAKRGKAYNEQFF. The CDR3 bases are TGCGGCGTAGCAAAGCGGGGGAAGGCGTACAATGAGCAGTTCTTC.

This clonotype has ten or more counts. J is TRBJ2-5 and V is TRBV2, with a possible D match to TRBD2 (6 bases). V was trimmed by 9 bases and J by 2 bases, leaving 13 bases between them. The CDR3 spans 13 residues. Germline V gives CDR1 SNHLY, CDR2 FYNNEI. In DNA, the CDR3 is TGTGCCAGTTCTGGAGGGAGGCAAGAGACCCAGTACTTC. It codes for CASSGGRQETQYF.

This clonotype was seen at least ten times. V gene TRBV4-1 combines with J gene TRBJ2-3; a weak D match, TRBD1 (6 bases). Germline values: CDR1 MGHRA, CDR2 YSYEKL. This CDR3 contains 16 residues. Trimming pared 4 bases from V and 1 base from J, leaving 15 bases between. CDR3: CASSPLKAGGTDTQYF. The CDR3 DNA follows: TGCGCCAGCAGCCCCTTAAAGGCAGGGGGCACAGATACGCAGTATTTT.